Listed below are T cell receptor beta chains from one sample, sequenced in a study of blood T cell repertoires in COVID-19. Measured with immunoSEQ multiplex PCR; TCRdb has only the in-frame clones, and not every one. The table includes fewer than 200,000 clones, around four fifths detected once. The sample comprised PBMCs or T cells enriched from blood (not recorded which). The receptors come from a woman aged 45-60 years who had recovered from COVID-19. CDR3s include the opening cysteine and the closing phenylalanine or tryptophan.

V,J,length,CDR3
TRBV6-5,TRBJ1-2,13,CATYRDPEYGYTF
TRBV28,TRBJ2-7,12,CASSLSGYEQYF
TRBV5-1,TRBJ2-2,15,CASSSKREVPGELFF
TRBV30,TRBJ2-3,12,CAWRGGEATQYF
TRBV28,TRBJ1-5,15,CASSLPPGQGSPQHF
TRBV28,TRBJ2-2,11,CATGVGGELFF
TRBV5-1,TRBJ2-7,17,CASSRLGALSYSYEQYF
TRBV28,TRBJ2-5,14,CASREQGGRETQYF
TRBV28,TRBJ1-6,14,CASSPRQVVSPLHF
TRBV5-1,TRBJ2-5,12,CASSVGEETQYF
TRBV7-3,TRBJ2-1,15,CASSSLAGGSGEQFF
TRBV6-4,TRBJ1-2,14,CASSVTGASSGYTF
TRBV7-9,TRBJ2-5,15,CASSFLAGVGETQYF
TRBV23-1,TRBJ2-1,16,CASLSSHPSSYNEQFF
TRBV10-2,TRBJ2-1,14,CATGSTSPYNEQFF
TRBV28,TRBJ2-1,13,CASSPTGFNEQFF
TRBV4-1,TRBJ2-7,15,CASSHLAGQSYEQYF
TRBV28,TRBJ2-7,15,CASTIPGQGIYEQYF
TRBV2,TRBJ2-7,16,CASRGREEFSSYEQYF